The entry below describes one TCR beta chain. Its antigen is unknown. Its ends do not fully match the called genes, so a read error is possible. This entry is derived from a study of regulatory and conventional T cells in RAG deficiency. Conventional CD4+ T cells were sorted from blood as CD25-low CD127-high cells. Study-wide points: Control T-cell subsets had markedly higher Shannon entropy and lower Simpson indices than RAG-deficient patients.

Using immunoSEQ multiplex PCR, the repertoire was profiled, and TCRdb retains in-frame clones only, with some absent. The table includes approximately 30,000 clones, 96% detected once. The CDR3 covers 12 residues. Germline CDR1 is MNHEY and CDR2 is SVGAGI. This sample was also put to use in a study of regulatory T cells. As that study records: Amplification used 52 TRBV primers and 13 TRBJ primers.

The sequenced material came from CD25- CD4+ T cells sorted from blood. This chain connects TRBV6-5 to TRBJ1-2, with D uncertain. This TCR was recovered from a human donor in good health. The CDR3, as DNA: TGTGCCAGCACTTACCGGGGTGATGGCTACACCTTC. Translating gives CASTYRGDGYTF.